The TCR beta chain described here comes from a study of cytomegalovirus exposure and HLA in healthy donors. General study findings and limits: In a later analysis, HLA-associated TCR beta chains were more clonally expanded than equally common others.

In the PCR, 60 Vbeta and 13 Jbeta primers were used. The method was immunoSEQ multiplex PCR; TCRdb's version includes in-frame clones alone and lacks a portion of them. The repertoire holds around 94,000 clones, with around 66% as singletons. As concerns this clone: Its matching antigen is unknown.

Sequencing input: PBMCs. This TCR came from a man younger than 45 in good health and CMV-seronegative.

The CDR3 nucleotides read TGTGCCATACTCCAGCGGACAGAATCCTACGAGCAGTACTTC. Its translation is CAILQRTESYEQYF. The chain carries TRBV9 and TRBJ2-7; possibly TRBD1 for D (6 bases). V lost 9 bases and J 1 base, leaving 17 bases between the germline ends. The germline CDR1 and CDR2 sequences are SGDLS and YYNGEE. The CDR3 runs to 14 residues.